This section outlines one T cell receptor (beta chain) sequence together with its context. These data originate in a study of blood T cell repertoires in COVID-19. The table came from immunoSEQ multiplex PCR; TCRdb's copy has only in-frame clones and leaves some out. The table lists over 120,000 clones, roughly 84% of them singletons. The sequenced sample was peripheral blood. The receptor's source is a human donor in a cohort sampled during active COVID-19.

CDR3 protein: CASSVGTQRTDTQYF. The CDR3 region has the DNA TGTGCCAGCAGTGTGGGGACTCAACGCACAGATACGCAGTATTTT. The gene calls are TRBV2 and TRBJ2-3; the D gene is possibly TRBD2 (6 bases). The CDR3 contains 15 residues. From germline, CDR1 is SNHLY and CDR2 FYNNEI. The ends were cut back, 4 bases at V and 1 base at J, with 12 bases in the middle.